This TCR beta chain emerged from a study of early T cells in non-severe SARS-CoV-2 infection. Background on the study: Sequenced bulk RNA came from whole blood that was unsorted, and chains were unpaired.

Germline CDR1 SGHVS, CDR2 FNYEAQ. There are 17 residues in the CDR3. The trim removed 4 bases at V and 7 bases at J, leaving 13 bases unmatched. Ten or more counts support this clonotype. Its antigen remains unidentified. Individual cDNA molecules each received unique molecular identifiers attached to them. TCRdb reanalysed the 5' RACE reads using MiXCR and keeps one entry per CDR3 protein. The sample has about 69,000 distinct CDR3 sequences, about 9% seen once. Study-wide findings and caveats: In VDJdb matching, anti-spike CD8 responses were favored while private and CD4 specificities went missing.

The material sequenced was whole blood. This TCR was recovered from an adult who was a healthcare worker with PCR-confirmed SARS-CoV-2 infection or an uninfected control (not recorded which). The chain employs TRBV7-6 and TRBJ2-1, with TRBD2 matching over 10 bases. The CDR3 protein is CASSYRPSGSPRNEQFF. The CDR3 DNA is TGTGCCAGCAGCTATAGACCTAGCGGGAGTCCGAGGAATGAGCAGTTCTTC.